A single sample gave rise to the 9 T cell receptor beta chains below, sequenced in a study of cytomegalovirus exposure and HLA in healthy donors. The PCR contained 60 Vbeta and 13 Jbeta primers. Repertoires were generated with immunoSEQ multiplex PCR, while TCRdb's copy carries only in-frame clones and drops some. The sample has around 180,000 clones, more than 70% seen once. The sequencing input was PBMCs. These receptor sequences come from a girl aged 5-17 years in good health and CMV-seronegative.

V gene TRBV5-6 combines with J gene TRBJ1-4, with D uncertain. The CDR3 loop spans 15 amino acids. Looked up from germline, CDR1 is SGHDT and CDR2 is YYEEEE. V was pared by 4 bases and J by 1 base, with 11 bases between. CDR3 amino acids: CASSPLRVTNEKLFF. The DNA for the CDR3 is TGTGCCAGCAGCCCCCTACGGGTAACTAATGAAAAACTGTTTTTT.

This sequence joins TRBV7-8 and TRBJ2-3, with TRBD2 as a possible D gene (5 bases). Germline lookup yields CDR1 SGHVS and CDR2 FQNEAQ. The ends were cut back, 4 bases at V and 1 base at J, with 6 bases in the middle. The CDR3 loop spans 13 amino acids. CDR3 coding DNA: TGTGCCAGCAGCTGGCGGGGCACAGATACGCAGTATTTT. It encodes CASSWRGTDTQYF.

The chain joins TRBV11-2 to TRBJ1-4; 11 nucleotides agree with TRBD1. Trimming cost V 5 bases and J 8 bases; bases outside gene matches: 4. The CDR3 is made up of 14 amino acids. Germline lookup yields CDR1 SGHAT and CDR2 FQNNGV. The CDR3 coding sequence is TGTGCCAGCAGCCGGGACAGGGGGGTGGAAAAACTGTTTTTT. The encoded protein is CASSRDRGVEKLFF.

The V and J genes are TRBV30 and TRBJ2-5; 10 bases agree with TRBD2. Germline values: CDR1 GTSNPN, CDR2 SVGIG (reference sequence). This CDR3 spans 15 amino acids. J was trimmed by 4 bases and V by 5 bases; bases with no gene match: 10. For the CDR3, the DNA is TGTGCCTGGGAACTAGCGGGGAGGTCGGGAGAGACCCAGTACTTC. Residues: CAWELAGRSGETQYF.

The chain links TRBV11-2 to TRBJ2-3; D may be TRBD1 (6 bases). Per germline, CDR1 SGHAT and CDR2 FQNNGV. With 5 bases removed from V and 1 base from J, the gap between germline ends came to 13 bases. This CDR3 comprises 15 residues. The CDR3 bases are TGTGCCAGCAGCCCCCAGGGGAAAGGCACAGATACGCAGTATTTT. Translated, it gives CASSPQGKGTDTQYF.

The chain links TRBV19 to TRBJ1-2; D call uncertain. Germline-derived CDR1 and CDR2 are LNHDA and SQIVND (reference sequence). V lost 5 bases to trimming and J lost 0 bases, with 4 bases between them. The CDR3 runs to 12 residues. CDR3 in amino acids: CASSGSNYGYTF. CDR3 nucleotide sequence: TGTGCCAGTAGTGGCTCTAACTATGGCTACACCTTC.

The chain couples TRBV6-5 to TRBJ2-2, with TRBD2 matching 10 bases. CDR3 length equals 15 residues. The germline V gene encodes CDR1 MNHEY and CDR2 SVGAGI. V lost 6 bases and J lost 7; bases outside the gene matches: 8. The CDR3 region has the DNA TGTGCCAGCAGACCCAGCGGGGGGGCACTCGGGGAGCTGTTTTTT. It is translated as CASRPSGGALGELFF.

This clone appeared once. The rearrangement links TRBV7-2 to TRBJ1-5; no clear D gene. The CDR3 length is 13 residues. The ends were cut back, 3 bases at V and 8 bases at J, with 11 bases in the middle. CDR1 and CDR2 (germline): SGHTA, FQGNSA. The CDR3: CASSFGREEPQHF. In DNA form, the CDR3 reads TGTGCCAGCAGCTTCGGTAGGGAGGAGCCCCAGCATTTT. The whole variable domain, filled in from reference TRBV7-2 and TRBJ1-5, reads GAGVSQSPSNKVTEKGKDVELRCDPISGHTALYWYRQSLGQGLEFLIYFQGNSAPDKSGLPSDRFSAERTGGSVSTLTIQRTQQEDSAVYLCASSFGREEPQHFGDGTRLSIL.

This rearrangement joins TRBV5-1 to TRBJ1-1, with 8 nucleotides matching TRBD1. The CDR3 sequence is 14 residues long. V dropped 4 bases and J dropped 7; count of bases not matched to a gene: 9. Per germline, CDR1 SGHRS and CDR2 YFSETQ. The CDR3 sequence is CASSAQGALNEAFF. The CDR3 bases are TGCGCCAGCAGCGCTCAGGGGGCGCTCAATGAAGCTTTCTTT.